This T cell receptor beta chain originates from a study of T cells in tuberculosis. This clone was counted between two and nine times. The repertoire was sequenced with immunoSEQ multiplex PCR; TCRdb's copy has only in-frame clones and lacks some. Among 30,000 to 40,000 clones listed, about nine tenths were seen once. The sequenced material came from PBMCs. The clonotype comes from a donor between 5 and 29 years old with latent tuberculosis or without tuberculosis infection.

The CDR3: CASSKRRQSNTEAFF. The CDR3 nucleotides are TGTGCCAGCAGTAAACGGCGGCAGTCGAACACTGAAGCTTTCTTT. The gene calls are TRBV6-5 and TRBJ1-1; D not resolved. The V and J ends lost 5 bases and 1 base respectively, with 14 bases between them. The CDR3 is 15 residues long. In germline, CDR1 is MNHEY, CDR2 SVGAGI.